This T cell receptor beta chain originates from a study of control samples from healthy donors and cancer patients. This CDR3 spans 19 amino acids. V shed 4 bases, J shed 0 bases, and the junction held 12 bases outside the gene matches. Per the germline V gene, CDR1 is SGHRS and CDR2 is YFSETQ. Measured with immunoSEQ multiplex PCR; TCRdb has only the in-frame clones, and not every one. The sample lists around 130,000 clones; about 86% were seen once. Sequenced material: blood. The chain combines TRBV5-1 with TRBJ2-6; 8 bases fit TRBD1. This TCR was recovered from a young man in good health. The CDR3 coding sequence is TGCGCCAGCAGCCCCAGACAGGGGAAGTTAGGCTCTGGGGCCAACGTCCTGACTTTC. It specifies CASSPRQGKLGSGANVLTF. The full variable domain, its missing parts supplied by reference TRBV5-1 and TRBJ2-6, is KAGVTQTPRYLIKTRGQQVTLSCSPISGHRSVSWYQQTPGQGLQFLFEYFSETQRNKGNFPGRFSGRQFSNSRSEMNVSTLELGDSALYLCASSPRQGKLGSGANVLTFGAGSRLTVL.